Below, 23 T cell receptor beta chains from the same sample are listed, as sequenced in a study of shared clonotypes between healthy human individuals. Libraries were prepared by immunoSEQ multiplex PCR; TCRdb keeps only in-frame clonotypes and omits some of them. The table includes roughly 650,000 clones, almost 97% detected once. The sample was naive CD4+ T cells sorted from blood. Subset denoted: CD45RA+ positively selected. Receptors originate from a woman aged 30 to 39 in good health.

This clone was recorded once. The DNA for the CDR3 is TGTGCCAGCTGCCTAGCGGGCCTTTACAATGAGCAGTTCTTC. It is translated as CASCLAGLYNEQFF. The gene calls are TRBV11-2 and TRBJ2-1; 8 bases align to TRBD2. The CDR3 spans 14 residues. V was clipped by 8 bases and J by 4 bases; unmatched bases: 7. Germline V gene data show CDR1 as SGHAT and CDR2 as FQNNGV.

V usage is TRBV19 and J usage is TRBJ1-5; no reliable D call. The CDR3 has 13 residues. V lost 3 bases and J lost 6, with 9 bases in between. Germline V gives CDR1 LNHDA, CDR2 SQIVND (reference sequence). CDR3 DNA sequence: TGTGCCAGTAGTATCGGAACGGGTCAGCCCCAGCATTTT. It specifies CASSIGTGQPQHF.

The chain has TRBV10-2 and TRBJ2-1, with 10 bases identical to TRBD2. Germline lookup yields CDR1 WSHSY and CDR2 SAAADI. The V and J ends lost 4 bases and 12 bases, in that order; junction bases with no gene match: 15. The CDR3 runs to 16 residues. In DNA, the CDR3 is TGCGCCAGCAGTGGGACGACTAGCGGGTCCCCCGCATGGCAGTTCTTC. Translating it yields CASSGTTSGSPAWQFF.

The V gene is TRBV16, the J gene TRBJ1-2, with a tentative D call TRBD1 (5 bases). The CDR3 covers 14 residues. Germline lookup yields CDR1 KGHSY and CDR2 FQNENV. V lost 4 bases, J lost 5 bases, and 14 bases lay in between. CDR3 DNA sequence: TGTGCCAGCAGCCTACGGACAAGTTCTTATGGCTACACCTTC. Translating it yields CASSLRTSSYGYTF.

The V call is TRBV27, the J call TRBJ1-2; D is possibly TRBD1 (6 bases). The CDR3 has 16 residues. Trimming cost V 6 bases and J 4 bases, with 21 bases left between them. Germline V gene lookup returns CDR1 MNHEY and CDR2 SMNVEV (reference sequence). The DNA of the CDR3 is TGTGCCAGCAGCTCCCTAGGGGGGGACCTTTTCTATGGCTACACCTTC. This sequence encodes CASSSLGGDLFYGYTF.

The J gene is TRBJ1-3, the V gene TRBV15, with D tentatively TRBD1 (5 bases). The CDR3 is 17 amino acids. The V end was cut by 0 bases, the J end by 0 bases, with 12 bases between. Germline values: CDR1 LNHNV, CDR2 YYDKDF (reference sequence). The CDR3: CATSRDWGRSSGNTIYF. The CDR3 coding sequence is TGTGCCACCAGCAGAGATTGGGGCAGGAGCTCTGGAAACACCATATATTTT.

The rearrangement uses TRBV30 and TRBJ1-5; D might be TRBD1 (5 bases). Trimming stripped 7 bases from V and 6 bases from J, with 13 bases between. Germline V CDR1 and CDR2: GTSNPN, SVGIG (reference sequence). The CDR3 has 12 amino acids. The CDR3 DNA sequence: TGTGCCTTTAGGCTTCAGGGTCAGCCCCAGCATTTT. This translates into CAFRLQGQPQHF.

A remark on this clone: The sample contains more than one DNA sequence encoding this CDR3. The chain has TRBV6-1 and TRBJ2-7; D remains ambiguous. Germline CDR1 MNHNS, CDR2 SASEGT. V lost 3 bases, J lost 1 base, and 1 base lay in between. This CDR3 is 11 amino acids long. The CDR3 DNA reads TGTGCCAGCAGTGAGTCCTACGAGCAGTACTTC. This sequence encodes CASSESYEQYF.

This chain joins TRBV5-5 and TRBJ2-1; a possible D gene is TRBD1 (5 bases). V was shortened by 4 bases and J by 1 base, with 15 bases between the two germline ends. The CDR3 totals 16 residues. The V gene's germline CDR1 is SGHKS and CDR2 YYEKEE (reference sequence). As DNA, the CDR3 is TGTGCCAGCAGCGACAACTGGGGCGTTTCCTACAATGAGCAGTTCTTC. Protein sequence: CASSDNWGVSYNEQFF.

The rearrangement links TRBV13 to TRBJ2-5; weak D call: TRBD2 (6 bases). This CDR3 has 13 residues. V shed 0 bases and J shed 5 bases, with 7 bases lying between them. Germline V CDR1 and CDR2: PRHDT, FYEKMQ (reference sequence). CDR3 amino acids: CASSLGGGETQYF. The CDR3 nucleotides are TGTGCCAGCAGCTTAGGGGGAGGCGAGACCCAGTACTTC.

V usage is TRBV11-3 and J usage is TRBJ1-3, with D unclear. This CDR3 has 15 residues. Deletions cut 8 bases from V and 1 base from J, with 15 bases between. Germline CDR1 and CDR2: SGHNT and YENEEA. CDR3 amino acids: CASVLGRGSGNTIYF. The CDR3 DNA reads TGTGCCAGCGTCCTAGGAAGAGGTTCTGGAAACACCATATATTTT.

The chain has TRBV28 and TRBJ1-3, with 7 bases matching TRBD1. The germline gives CDR1 MDHEN, CDR2 SYDVKM. V trimming: 6 bases; J trimming: 0 bases; junction bases outside the gene matches: 14. CDR3 size: 18 residues. The CDR3 DNA follows: TGTGCCAGCAGCCCAGCGGGTCCCGGGACAGCCTCTGGAAACACCATATATTTT. The encoded protein is CASSPAGPGTASGNTIYF.

V and J are TRBV27 and TRBJ2-5; 15 bases align to TRBD2. The germline CDR1 and CDR2 sequences are MNHEY and SMNVEV (reference sequence). V trimming: 7 bases; J trimming: 3 bases; junction bases outside the gene matches: 3. This CDR3 has 15 residues. For the CDR3, the DNA is TGTGCCAGCACAGGACTAGCGGGAGGGGAAGAGACCCAGTACTTC. It is translated as CASTGLAGGEETQYF.

The chain combines TRBV27 with TRBJ1-1; D gene ambiguous. Germline V CDR1 and CDR2: MNHEY, SMNVEV (reference sequence). V was cut by 5 bases and J by 0 bases, with 10 bases left in between. CDR3 size: 14 residues. The CDR3, as DNA: TGTGCCAGCAGTACCGGCGGGGTGAACACTGAAGCTTTCTTT. Translation: CASSTGGVNTEAFF.

The rearrangement uses TRBV9 and TRBJ2-2, with 7 bases aligning to TRBD2. Germline CDR1 and CDR2: SGDLS and YYNGEE. The CDR3 length is 16 residues. V was pared by 7 bases and J by 0 bases, with 9 bases of the junction left unmatched. CDR3 sequence (DNA): TGTGCCAGCCCACCCCCAGCGGGAACGAACACCGGGGAGCTGTTTTTT. Translated: CASPPPAGTNTGELFF.

Worth noting for this clone: Other nucleotide sequences from this sample produce the same CDR3. This sequence joins TRBV5-1 and TRBJ2-7; TRBD2 matches at 8 bases. The V gene's germline CDR1 is SGHRS and CDR2 YFSETQ. With 3 bases clipped from V and 2 bases from J, the junction kept 4 bases outside the gene matches. This CDR3 contains 14 residues. CDR3 residues: CASSSAGATYEQYF. For the CDR3, the DNA is TGCGCCAGCAGCTCAGCGGGAGCCACCTACGAGCAGTACTTC.

The chain joins TRBV27 to TRBJ2-5; a possible D gene is TRBD2 (5 bases). Germline assignment: CDR1 MNHEY and CDR2 SMNVEV (reference sequence). The CDR3 loop spans 13 amino acids. The ends were cut back, 0 bases at V and 7 bases at J, with 9 bases in the middle. CDR3 in DNA: TGTGCCAGCAGTTTATCGGGAGACGGGACCCAGTACTTC. It translates to CASSLSGDGTQYF.

The V gene is TRBV9, the J gene TRBJ2-7; the D call may be TRBD1 or TRBD2 (5 bases each). There are 17 residues in the CDR3. CDR1 is SGDLS and CDR2 is YYNGEE in the germline V gene. The V end lost 0 bases, the J end lost 4 bases, and 20 bases lay between the germline ends. CDR3 bases: TGTGCCAGCAGCGTAGCCCTGGGGGAGAGTCCCCCTTACGAGCAGTACTTC. This translates into CASSVALGESPPYEQYF.

The chain has TRBV11-3 and TRBJ2-3, with 10 bases identical to TRBD2. Germline lookup yields CDR1 SGHNT and CDR2 YENEEA. The V and J ends lost 0 bases and 14 bases, in that order; junction bases with no gene match: 5. The CDR3 covers 13 residues. The CDR3 region has the DNA TGTGCCAGCAGCTTAGACCTAGCGGGAGTTCTGTATTTT. This codes for CASSLDLAGVLYF.

The V and J genes are TRBV28 and TRBJ2-1; D may be TRBD1 (5 bases). Per the germline V gene, CDR1 is MDHEN and CDR2 is SYDVKM. V was cut by 7 bases and J by 1 base, with 14 bases left in between. This CDR3 comprises 15 residues. The CDR3 region has the DNA TGTGCCAGCATTCCCCCAGGGTTGTCCTACAATGAGCAGTTCTTC. Its protein is CASIPPGLSYNEQFF.

The genes are TRBV29-1 and TRBJ1-1; TRBD1 is a possible D gene (6 bases). CDR1 is SQVTM, CDR2 ANQGSEA, per germline. Between the trimmed V and J ends, which lost 6 bases and 1 base, there was a span of 15 bases. CDR3 length: 14 amino acids. The CDR3 DNA is TGCAGCGTGTCCCCGGGACACAAGAACACTGAAGCTTTCTTT. This sequence encodes CSVSPGHKNTEAFF.

The V gene is TRBV19, the J gene TRBJ2-7; 11 bases fit TRBD1. Per the germline V gene, CDR1 is LNHDA and CDR2 is SQIVND (reference sequence). The CDR3 consists of 17 residues. Trimming removed 6 bases from V and 2 bases from J; junction bases left unmatched: 12. For the CDR3, the DNA is TGTGCCAGTAGCCCCTACGCACCGGGACAGGGGGCCTACGAGCAGTACTTC. Its translation: CASSPYAPGQGAYEQYF. Using reference TRBV19 and TRBJ2-7 for the parts outside the CDR3, the full variable domain is DGGITQSPKYLFRKEGQNVTLSCEQNLNHDAMYWYRQDPGQGLRLIYYSQIVNDFQKGDIAEGYSVSREKKESFPLTVTSAQKNPTAFYLCASSPYAPGQGAYEQYFGPGTRLTVT.

This sequence joins TRBV6-6 and TRBJ2-2, with 8 bases fitting TRBD1. This CDR3 contains 13 residues. The J segment lost 6 bases and the V segment lost 6 bases, leaving 3 bases of the junction unmatched. CDR1 MNHNY and CDR2 SVGAGI come from the germline V gene (reference sequence). CDR3 sequence: CASRRQGPGELFF. The CDR3 bases are TGTGCCAGCAGAAGACAGGGGCCCGGGGAGCTGTTTTTT.